This entry lists 12 T cell receptor beta chains sequenced from one sample in a study of shared clonotypes between healthy human individuals. Clones were read by immunoSEQ multiplex PCR, and TCRdb kept only the in-frame ones, dropping some. Of some 1 million clones in the sample, approximately 76% were seen once. Sequencing was performed on memory CD4+ T cells sorted from blood. Subset given: CD45RA-negative fraction. These TCRs come from a young man in good health.

This chain connects TRBV19 to TRBJ2-2; weak D call: TRBD2 (5 bases). V lost 3 bases and J 0 bases, leaving 8 bases between the germline ends. This CDR3 region has 15 residues. CDR1 is LNHDA, CDR2 SQIVND, per germline (reference sequence). The CDR3, as DNA: TGTGCCAGTAGTATGTCTAGCACGAACACCGGGGAGCTGTTTTTT. This gives the protein CASSMSSTNTGELFF. Complete variable domain (other parts from reference TRBV19 and TRBJ2-2): DGGITQSPKYLFRKEGQNVTLSCEQNLNHDAMYWYRQDPGQGLRLIYYSQIVNDFQKGDIAEGYSVSREKKESFPLTVTSAQKNPTAFYLCASSMSSTNTGELFFGEGSRLTVL.

The gene calls are TRBV29-1 and TRBJ2-1, with 8 bases lining up with TRBD1. With V trimmed by 8 bases and J by 0 bases, 0 bases remained unmatched. The CDR3 is 12 amino acids. In germline, CDR1 is SQVTM, CDR2 ANQGSEA. This CDR3 reads CSTGGSYNEQFF. DNA for the CDR3: TGCAGCACAGGGGGCTCCTACAATGAGCAGTTCTTC.

This clone was observed a few times. V and J are TRBV12-1 and TRBJ1-5; TRBD1 is taken as the D call from the table, unchecked against the DNA. TRBV12-1 is an annotated pseudogene. This CDR3 contains 16 residues. The CDR3 is CASSFGQGVSNQPQHF. The CDR3 coding sequence is TGTGCCAGCAGCTTTGGACAGGGGGTTAGCAATCAGCCCCAGCATTTT.

The chain recombines TRBV11-2 with TRBJ2-7; 7 bases align to TRBD2. CDR3 length: 15 residues. J lost 5 bases, V lost 1 base, and 8 bases had no gene match. CDR1 is SGHAT, CDR2 FQNNGV, per germline. The CDR3 reads CASSLATSSVNEQYF. DNA of the CDR3: TGTGCCAGCAGCTTAGCGACTAGCAGTGTCAACGAGCAGTACTTC.

This chain uses TRBV5-1 with TRBJ2-2; D uncertain. V was clipped by 4 bases and J by 0 bases, with 4 bases between them. The CDR3 totals 13 residues. The germline gives CDR1 SGHRS, CDR2 YFSETQ. CDR3 bases: TGCGCCAGCAGCAATGCGAACACCGGGGAGCTGTTTTTT. Protein product: CASSNANTGELFF.

This clone was seen only once. The chain employs TRBV7-3 and TRBJ2-5, with 7 bases aligning to TRBD1. The length of the CDR3 is 14 residues. The V gene end was trimmed by 5 bases and the J gene end by 5 bases; junction bases not matched to a gene: 8. The germline CDR1 and CDR2 sequences are SGHTA and FQGTGA. The CDR3 DNA follows: TGTGCCAGCAGCCCAGACAGGGTGGGGGAGACCCAGTACTTC. It translates to CASSPDRVGETQYF. Full variable domain (missing parts from reference TRBV7-3 and TRBJ2-5): GAGVSQTPSNKVTEKGKYVELRCDPISGHTALYWYRQSLGQGPEFLIYFQGTGAADDSGLPNDRFFAVRPEGSVSTLKIQRTERGDSAVYLCASSPDRVGETQYFGPGTRLLVL.

The chain links TRBV9 to TRBJ2-2; TRBD1 is a possible D gene (6 bases). This CDR3 contains 18 residues. The germline V and J ends were trimmed by 0 bases and 2 bases, with 17 bases remaining between them. The germline V gene has CDR1 SGDLS and CDR2 YYNGEE. This CDR3 is CASSVEVRPGHNTGELFF. The CDR3 DNA sequence: TGTGCCAGCAGCGTAGAGGTGCGTCCGGGACACAACACCGGGGAGCTGTTTTTT. Drawing the rest from reference TRBV9 and TRBJ2-2, the complete variable domain is DSGVTQTPKHLITATGQRVTLRCSPRSGDLSVYWYQQSLDQGLQFLIQYYNGEERAKGNILERFSAQQFPDLHSELNLSSLELGDSALYFCASSVEVRPGHNTGELFFGEGSRLTVL.

The chain employs TRBV6-1 and TRBJ2-1; 9 nucleotides line up with TRBD1. V dropped 8 bases and J dropped 3; count of bases not matched to a gene: 5. CDR1 is MNHNS and CDR2 is SASEGT in the germline V gene. This CDR3 has 14 residues. As DNA, the CDR3 is TGTGCCAGCTCGGGGACAGGGCTCTACAATGAGCAGTTCTTC. This codes for CASSGTGLYNEQFF.

V usage is TRBV28 and J usage is TRBJ2-7, with TRBD2 identical over 10 bases. The J segment lost 3 bases and the V segment lost 1 base, leaving 6 bases of the junction unmatched. The CDR3 has 16 residues. Germline V gene lookup returns CDR1 MDHEN and CDR2 SYDVKM. Written as DNA, the CDR3 is TGTGCCAGCAGTTTATCCTCTAGCGGGAGTAACTACGAGCAGTACTTC. Its translation: CASSLSSSGSNYEQYF.

Concerning this clone itself: This may be a read error, as it is one base from a much larger clone. Other nucleotide sequences from this sample produce the same CDR3. This rearrangement joins TRBV2 to TRBJ2-7; 7 nucleotides align to TRBD2. The CDR3 loop spans 14 amino acids. The germline V gene has CDR1 SNHLY and CDR2 FYNNEI. The DNA of the CDR3 is TGCGCCAGCAGTGGGGGGGTTCTTGGCGGCGAGCAGTACTTC. Translation: CASSGGVLGGEQYF.

The gene calls are TRBV5-5 and TRBJ2-6; 11 bases align to TRBD1. CDR3 length: 19 residues. V lost 1 base, J lost 3 bases, and 9 bases stayed unmatched. Germline loops: CDR1 SGHKS, CDR2 YYEKEE (reference sequence). The CDR3 nucleotides read TGTGCCAGCAGCTTGAGAAGTGGACAGGGGGCGCTTGGGGCCAACGTCCTGACTTTC. Protein sequence: CASSLRSGQGALGANVLTF.

The J gene is TRBJ1-2, the V gene TRBV28; weak D call: TRBD1 (6 bases). The V gene's germline CDR1 is MDHEN and CDR2 SYDVKM. With 5 bases removed from V and 3 bases from J, the gap between germline ends came to 13 bases. This CDR3 has 14 amino acids. In nucleotides, the CDR3 is TGTGCCAGCAGTCCCGGGGGGGGCTACTATGGCTACACCTTC. This gives the protein CASSPGGGYYGYTF.